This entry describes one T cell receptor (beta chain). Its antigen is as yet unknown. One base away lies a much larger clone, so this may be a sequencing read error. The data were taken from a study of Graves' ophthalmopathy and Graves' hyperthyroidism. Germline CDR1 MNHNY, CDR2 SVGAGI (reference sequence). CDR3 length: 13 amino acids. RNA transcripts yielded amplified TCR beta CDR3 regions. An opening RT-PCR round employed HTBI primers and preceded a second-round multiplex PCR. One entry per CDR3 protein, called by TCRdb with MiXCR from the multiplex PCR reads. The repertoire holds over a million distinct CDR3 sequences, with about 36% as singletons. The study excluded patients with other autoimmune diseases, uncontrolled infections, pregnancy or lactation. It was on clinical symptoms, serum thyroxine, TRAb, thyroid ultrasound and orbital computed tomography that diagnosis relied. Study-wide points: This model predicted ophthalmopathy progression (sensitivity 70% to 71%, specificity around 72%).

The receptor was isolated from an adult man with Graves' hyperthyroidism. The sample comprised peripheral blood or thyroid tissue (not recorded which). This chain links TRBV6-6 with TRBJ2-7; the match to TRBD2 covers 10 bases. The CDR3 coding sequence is TGTGCCGTAGGTGGGACTAGCGTCTACGAGCAGTGCTTC. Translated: CAVGGTSVYEQCF.